Listed here are 9 T cell receptor beta chains from one sample, sequenced in a study of breast tumors, draining lymph nodes, adjacent tissues listed by TCRdb under 2016. The library relied on multiplex PCR. The reads were generated on an Illumina HiSeq 2000. TCRdb redid the processing of the public reads, applying fastp at Q25 and MiXCR, and retained in-frame beta chains. One record per CDR3 amino acid sequence lists the most common genes and DNA. This sample has more than 100,000 distinct CDR3 sequences in its table, and under 25% of those were observed once. Of the sample, just over 2.5% is held by the ten largest clones. The lymph node samples were taken from the axillary draining lymph nodes of breast cancer patients. Sequenced material: axillary lymph node tissue. Receptors originate from a female donor with breast cancer. Some clones in this sample may be carry-over from other donors' samples.

This clonotype was observed many times. The chain combines TRBV19 with TRBJ1-6; TRBD1 might be the D (6 bases). The CDR3 runs 15 residues. Germline CDR1 is LNHDA and CDR2 is SQIVND (reference sequence). Trimming stripped 2 bases from V and 5 bases from J, with 10 bases between. The CDR3 region is CASSIQGIDNSPLHF. The DNA for the CDR3 is TGTGCCAGTAGTATACAGGGGATTGATAATTCACCCCTCCACTTT.

This clonotype was seen repeatedly, ten times or more. V and J are TRBV2 and TRBJ2-3; D is possibly TRBD2 (6 bases). The CDR3 is made up of 13 amino acids. Trimming took off 6 bases at V and 3 bases at J, with 10 bases between the two ends. Germline V gives CDR1 SNHLY, CDR2 FYNNEI. CDR3 residues: CASSRRGTDTQYF. The CDR3 DNA reads as TGTGCCAGCAGCAGGCGGGGTACAGATACGCAGTATTTT.

This clonotype was observed a single time. Being one base from a much bigger clone, this may be a read error. V usage is TRBV5-5 and J usage is TRBJ2-6; D may correspond to TRBD1 or TRBD2 (5 bases each). CDR1 is SGHKS, CDR2 YYEKEE, per germline (reference sequence). The CDR3 length is 17 residues. As DNA, the CDR3 is TGTGCCAGCAGCTACCGGGATCCTAGCTCTGGGGCCAACGTCCCGACTTTC. Its protein is CASSYRDPSSGANVPTF.

This clonotype was seen repeatedly, ten times or more. The chain recombines TRBV7-8 with TRBJ1-5, with 7 bases lining up with TRBD1. The CDR3 spans 14 residues. V gave up 3 bases and J gave up 2 bases; unmatched junction bases: 1. The germline gives CDR1 SGHVS, CDR2 FQNEAQ. The CDR3, as DNA: TGTGCCAGCAGCTTCGGACAGGGCAATCAGCCCCAGCATTTT. It encodes CASSFGQGNQPQHF.

Comments on this clonotype: This may come from a read error, since a much larger clone is one base off. The CDR3 sequence: CSAPRDSGANALTF. As DNA, the CDR3 is TGCAGTGCTCCGCGGGACTCTGGGGCCAACGCCCTGACTTTC. The chain couples TRBV20-1 to TRBJ2-6, with D possibly matching TRBD2 (6 bases). CDR1 and CDR2 (germline): DFQATT, SNEGSKA (reference sequence). The CDR3 is 14 amino acids.

This clonotype was picked up many times. V and J are TRBV6-6 and TRBJ2-5; 12 nucleotides agree with TRBD2. This CDR3 region has 15 residues. Trimming removed 2 bases from V and 4 bases from J; junction bases left unmatched: 2. From germline, CDR1 is MNHNY and CDR2 SVGAGI (reference sequence). CDR3: CASSYGTSGRETQYF. The CDR3 bases are TGTGCCAGCAGTTACGGGACTAGCGGGCGAGAGACCCAGTACTTC.

This clonotype occurred many times. V is TRBV7-9 and J is TRBJ2-5; no reliable D call. Germline V lookup: CDR1 SEHNR, CDR2 FQNEAQ (reference sequence). The CDR3 consists of 14 residues. V lost 2 bases, J lost 4 bases, and 11 bases lay in between. This chain's CDR3 is CASSLSGRAETQYF. The CDR3 DNA follows: TGTGCCAGCAGCTTATCGGGCCGGGCAGAGACCCAGTACTTC.

At least ten counts were recorded for this clonotype. The rearrangement uses TRBV4-1 and TRBJ2-7, with TRBD1 identical over 10 bases. The V gene's germline CDR1 is MGHRA and CDR2 YSYEKL. CDR3 size: 15 residues. V lost 1 base to trimming and J lost 3 bases; unmatched junction nucleotides: 3. The CDR3 region has the DNA TGCGCCAGCAGCCAAGTTGGGACAGGGGACTACGAGCAGTACTTC. Residues: CASSQVGTGDYEQYF.

The chain carries TRBV5-4 and TRBJ1-2; weak D call: TRBD1 (6 bases). Looked up from germline, CDR1 is SGHNT and CDR2 is YYREEE (reference sequence). V was pared by 1 base and J by 2 bases, with 9 bases between. The CDR3 runs 14 residues. For the CDR3, the DNA is TGTGCCAGCAGCTTGCGGGGGCGGAACTATGGCTACACCTTC. Its protein is CASSLRGRNYGYTF.